These 13 T cell receptor beta chains came from one sample sequenced in a study of long-term antiretroviral therapy in people with HIV. At the survey level, the v3.0 immunoSEQ assay was run. Only in-frame clones appear in the TCRdb table, and some are missing; sequencing was by immunoSEQ multiplex PCR. This sample has fewer than 30,000 clones, with 80% to 85% found just once. The material was unsorted PBMCs, obtained 2.7 to 2.9 years after starting antiretroviral therapy. All receptors derive from a young man with HIV.

This clone was detected only once. This rearrangement joins TRBV21-1 to TRBJ2-1; the table's D call of TRBD2 was not tested on the DNA. TRBV21-1 counts as a pseudogene. The CDR3 is 16 amino acids. The CDR3, as DNA: TGTGCCAGCAGCAGCCTCCGGGTTCGCCCCTACAATGAGCAGTTCTTC. It specifies CASSSLRVRPYNEQFF.

By share of the sample, this clone is large. The chain is built from TRBV7-3 and TRBJ2-2; 7 positions agree with TRBD2. V lost 5 bases, J lost 7 bases, and 4 bases stayed unmatched. Germline CDR1 and CDR2: SGHTA and FQGTGA. CDR3 length: 13 residues. The CDR3 DNA follows: TGTGCCAGCAGCCGACTAGCATACGGGGAGCTGTTTTTT. It codes for CASSRLAYGELFF.

The chain carries TRBV5-1 and TRBJ1-1; 8 bases agree with TRBD1. V gave up 1 base and J gave up 0 bases; unmatched junction bases: 2. The CDR3 is 15 residues long. The germline CDR1 and CDR2 sequences are SGHRS and YFSETQ. CDR3 sequence: CASSLRTGLNTEAFF. CDR3 nucleotide sequence: TGCGCCAGCAGCTTGCGGACAGGGCTGAACACTGAAGCTTTCTTT.

J is TRBJ2-1 and V is TRBV6-1; 9 nucleotides agree with TRBD2. Germline assignment: CDR1 MNHNS and CDR2 SASEGT. J lost 7 bases, V lost 8 bases, and 9 bases had no gene match. The length of the CDR3 is 14 residues. The CDR3 coding sequence is TGTGCCAGCGCCAGGACTAGCGCCACTAATGAGCAGTTCTTC. Translation: CASARTSATNEQFF.

The rearrangement joins TRBV15 to TRBJ2-5; maybe TRBD1 (6 bases). The CDR3 loop spans 14 amino acids. Trimming cost V 1 base and J 5 bases, with 11 bases left between them. In germline, CDR1 is LNHNV, CDR2 YYDKDF (reference sequence). The CDR3 DNA reads TGTGCCACCAGCAGAGGGCGTAGGGGGGAGACCCAGTACTTC. Residues: CATSRGRRGETQYF.

This clone was observed a single time. The rearrangement uses TRBV5-4 and TRBJ1-1, with TRBD1 as a possible D gene (6 bases). Germline V CDR1 and CDR2: SGHNT, YYREEE (reference sequence). Trimming shortened V by 0 bases and J by 5 bases, and 14 bases separated the two germline ends. The CDR3 runs 15 residues. The CDR3 here is CASSLGTALGTEAFF. Written as DNA, the CDR3 is TGTGCCAGCAGCTTGGGGACAGCCTTAGGGACTGAAGCTTTCTTT. Complete variable domain (other parts from reference TRBV5-4 and TRBJ1-1): ETGVTQSPTHLIKTRGQQVTLRCSSQSGHNTVSWYQQALGQGPQFIFQYYREEENGRGNFPPRFSGLQFPNYSSELNVNALELDDSALYLCASSLGTALGTEAFFGQGTRLTVV.

This chain joins TRBV5-8 and TRBJ1-5; the match to TRBD1 covers 8 bases. Losses at the gene ends were 4 bases for V and 4 bases for J; bases not matched to a gene: 7. Germline CDR1 SGHTS, CDR2 YDEGEE. There are 15 residues in the CDR3. CDR3 nucleotide sequence: TGTGCCAGCAGCCCATGGACAGGGAGTAATCAGCCCCAGCATTTT. Translated, it gives CASSPWTGSNQPQHF.

The V call is TRBV27, the J call TRBJ2-3, with D possibly being TRBD2 (6 bases). The V gene lost 3 bases and the J gene lost 4 bases, with 11 bases spanning the gap. The CDR3 covers 14 residues. Germline V gene lookup returns CDR1 MNHEY and CDR2 SMNVEV (reference sequence). CDR3 sequence reads: CASSLAGWADTQYF. The CDR3 DNA reads as TGTGCCAGCAGTTTGGCGGGATGGGCAGATACGCAGTATTTT.

The chain couples TRBV13 to TRBJ1-6; maybe TRBD1 (6 bases). V dropped 4 bases and J dropped 6 bases, with 13 bases sitting between them. The germline CDR1 and CDR2 sequences are PRHDT and FYEKMQ (reference sequence). CDR3 length: 15 residues. Written as DNA, the CDR3 is TGTGCCAGCAGCTCCGGGGCAGGGGTTAATTCACCCCTCCACTTT. Its translation: CASSSGAGVNSPLHF.

This clone was found once. The chain carries TRBV18 and TRBJ1-1, with D hard to call. The V and J ends lost 2 bases and 9 bases respectively, with 13 bases between them. The CDR3 has 13 amino acids. Germline V gene lookup returns CDR1 KGHSH and CDR2 LQKENI. The CDR3 here is CASSPKKDAKAFF. CDR3 coding DNA: TGTGCCAGCTCACCAAAGAAGGACGCCAAAGCTTTCTTT. The full variable domain, completed using reference TRBV18 and TRBJ1-1, is NAGVMQNPRHLVRRRGQEARLRCSPMKGHSHVYWYRQLPEEGLKFMVYLQKENIIDESGMPKERFSAEFPKEGPSILRIQQVVRGDSAAYFCASSPKKDAKAFFGQGTRLTVV.

The chain combines TRBV28 with TRBJ2-5, with D possibly being TRBD2 (6 bases). CDR3 length: 16 amino acids. V gave up 5 bases and J gave up 5 bases, with 21 bases separating them. The germline V gene encodes CDR1 MDHEN and CDR2 SYDVKM. Here the CDR3 DNA reads TGTGCCAGCAGTCCGACCACCGAGGGAGGTATCGAGACCCAGTACTTC. Residues: CASSPTTEGGIETQYF. The whole variable domain, remainder taken from reference TRBV28 and TRBJ2-5, is DVKVTQSSRYLVKRTGEKVFLECVQDMDHENMFWYRQDPGLGLRLIYFSYDVKMKEKGDIPEGYSVSREKKERFSLILESASTNQTSMYLCASSPTTEGGIETQYFGPGTRLLVL.

The CDR3 sequence: CASSPLLLSEQYF. DNA for the CDR3: TGTGCCAGCTCACCGTTATTGTTGAGCGAGCAGTACTTC. The chain employs TRBV18 and TRBJ2-7, with D hard to call. Trimming pared 3 bases from V and 6 bases from J, leaving 12 bases between. The CDR3 spans 13 residues. Germline CDR1 reads KGHSH; CDR2 reads LQKENI.

The chain combines TRBV11-3 with TRBJ2-1; 10 bases agree with TRBD2. In germline, CDR1 is SGHNT, CDR2 YENEEA. Trimming removed 5 bases from V and 3 bases from J; junction bases left unmatched: 7. The CDR3 covers 16 residues. CDR3 bases: TGTGCCAGCAGCCCCGGTATAGCGGGGGGCTACAATGAGCAGTTCTTC. It codes for CASSPGIAGGYNEQFF.